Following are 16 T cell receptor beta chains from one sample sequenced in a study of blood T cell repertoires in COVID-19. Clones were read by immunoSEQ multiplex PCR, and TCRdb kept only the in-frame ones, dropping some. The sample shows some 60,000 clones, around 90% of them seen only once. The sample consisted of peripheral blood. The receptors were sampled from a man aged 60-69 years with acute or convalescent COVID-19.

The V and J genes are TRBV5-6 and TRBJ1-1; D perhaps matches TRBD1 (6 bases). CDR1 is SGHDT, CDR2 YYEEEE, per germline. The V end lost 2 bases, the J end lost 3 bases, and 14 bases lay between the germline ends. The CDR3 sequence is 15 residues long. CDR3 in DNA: TGTGCCAGCAGCTTTGGGGGCGGTGAGGACACTGAAGCTTTCTTT. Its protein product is CASSFGGGEDTEAFF.

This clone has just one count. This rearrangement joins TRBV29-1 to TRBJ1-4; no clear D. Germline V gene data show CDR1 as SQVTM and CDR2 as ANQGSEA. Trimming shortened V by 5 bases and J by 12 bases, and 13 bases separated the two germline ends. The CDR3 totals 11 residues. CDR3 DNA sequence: TGCAGCGTTAGAATCGGGGAACAACTGTTTTTT. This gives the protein CSVRIGEQLFF.

The CDR3 coding sequence is TGCAGTGCTAGTGCTAGACTAGCGGGGTACCAAGAGACCCAGTACTTC. Translation: CSASARLAGYQETQYF. V usage is TRBV20-1 and J usage is TRBJ2-5, with 11 bases aligning to TRBD2. The germline V gene has CDR1 DFQATT and CDR2 SNEGSKA (reference sequence). With 3 bases clipped from V and 0 bases from J, the junction kept 6 bases outside the gene matches. CDR3 length equals 16 residues.

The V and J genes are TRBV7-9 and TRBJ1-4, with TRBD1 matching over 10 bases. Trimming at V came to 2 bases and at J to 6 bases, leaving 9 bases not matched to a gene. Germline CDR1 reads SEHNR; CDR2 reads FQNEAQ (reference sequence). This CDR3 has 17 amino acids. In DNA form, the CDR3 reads TGTGCCAGCAGCTTAAAACGGCGACAGGGGGCGGATGAAAAACTGTTTTTT. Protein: CASSLKRRQGADEKLFF.

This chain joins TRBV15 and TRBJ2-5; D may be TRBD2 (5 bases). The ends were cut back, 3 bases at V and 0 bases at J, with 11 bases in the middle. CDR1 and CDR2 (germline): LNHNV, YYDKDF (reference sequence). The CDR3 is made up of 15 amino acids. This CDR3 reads CATSRGGPHQETQYF. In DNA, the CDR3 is TGTGCCACCAGCAGGGGCGGGCCGCACCAAGAGACCCAGTACTTC.

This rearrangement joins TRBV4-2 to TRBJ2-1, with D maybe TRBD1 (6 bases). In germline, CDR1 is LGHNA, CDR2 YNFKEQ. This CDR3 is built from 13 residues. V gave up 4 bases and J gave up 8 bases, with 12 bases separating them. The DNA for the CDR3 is TGTGCCAGCAGCCGCACCAGGGGTGATGAGCAGTTCTTC. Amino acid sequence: CASSRTRGDEQFF.

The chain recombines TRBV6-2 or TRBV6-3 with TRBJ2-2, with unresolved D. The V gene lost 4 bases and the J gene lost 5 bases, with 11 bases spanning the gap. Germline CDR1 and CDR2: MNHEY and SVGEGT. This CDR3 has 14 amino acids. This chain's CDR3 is CASSLSLGTGELFF. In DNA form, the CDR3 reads TGTGCCAGCAGTTTATCTCTAGGAACCGGGGAGCTGTTTTTT.

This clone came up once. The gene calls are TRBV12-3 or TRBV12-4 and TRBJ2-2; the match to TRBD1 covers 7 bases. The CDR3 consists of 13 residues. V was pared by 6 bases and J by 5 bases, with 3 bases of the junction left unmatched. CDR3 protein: CASRQQGTGELFF. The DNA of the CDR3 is TGTGCCAGCAGACAACAGGGGACCGGGGAGCTGTTTTTT.

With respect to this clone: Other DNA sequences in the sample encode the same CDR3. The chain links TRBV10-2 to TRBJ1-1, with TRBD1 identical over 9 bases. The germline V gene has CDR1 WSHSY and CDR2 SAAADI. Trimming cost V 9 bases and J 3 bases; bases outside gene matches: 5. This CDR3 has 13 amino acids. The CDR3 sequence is CASHRGPDTEAFF. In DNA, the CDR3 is TGCGCCAGTCACAGGGGGCCTGACACTGAAGCTTTCTTT.

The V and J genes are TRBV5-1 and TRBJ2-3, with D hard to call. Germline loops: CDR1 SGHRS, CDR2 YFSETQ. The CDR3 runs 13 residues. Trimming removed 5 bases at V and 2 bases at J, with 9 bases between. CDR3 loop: CASSADFTDTQYF. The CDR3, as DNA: TGCGCCAGCAGTGCAGATTTCACAGATACGCAGTATTTT.

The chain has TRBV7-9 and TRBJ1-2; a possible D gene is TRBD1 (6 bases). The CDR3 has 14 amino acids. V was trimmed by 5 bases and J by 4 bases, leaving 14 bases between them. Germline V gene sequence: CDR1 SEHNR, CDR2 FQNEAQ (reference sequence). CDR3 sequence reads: CASSHGQTRYGYTF. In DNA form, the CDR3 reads TGTGCCAGCAGCCACGGACAGACTCGCTATGGCTACACCTTC.

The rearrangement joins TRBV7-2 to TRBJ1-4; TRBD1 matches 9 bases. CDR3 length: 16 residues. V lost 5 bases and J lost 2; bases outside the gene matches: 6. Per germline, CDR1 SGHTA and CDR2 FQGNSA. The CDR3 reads CASSILGQGTNEKLFF. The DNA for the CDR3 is TGTGCCAGCAGCATTTTAGGACAGGGGACTAATGAAAAACTGTTTTTT.

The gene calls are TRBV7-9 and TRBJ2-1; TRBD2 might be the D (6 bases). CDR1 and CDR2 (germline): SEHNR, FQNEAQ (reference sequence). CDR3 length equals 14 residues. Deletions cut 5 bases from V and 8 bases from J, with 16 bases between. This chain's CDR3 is CASSDKGLLDEQFF. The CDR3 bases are TGTGCCAGCAGCGATAAGGGACTTCTTGATGAGCAGTTCTTC.

The CDR3 bases are TGTGCCAGCAGCTTCTCAGCGGGGCCGGGGAACATTCAGTACTTC. Protein sequence: CASSFSAGPGNIQYF. This chain uses TRBV7-6 with TRBJ2-4, with 7 bases lining up with TRBD2. With 3 bases clipped from V and 7 bases from J, the junction kept 9 bases outside the gene matches. Germline assignment: CDR1 SGHVS and CDR2 FNYEAQ. This CDR3 comprises 15 residues. The full variable domain, its missing parts supplied by reference TRBV7-6 and TRBJ2-4, is GAGVSQSPRYKVTKRGQDVALRCDPISGHVSLYWYRQALGQGPEFLTYFNYEAQQDKSGLPNDRFSAERPEGSISTLTIQRTEQRDSAMYRCASSFSAGPGNIQYFGAGTRLSVL.

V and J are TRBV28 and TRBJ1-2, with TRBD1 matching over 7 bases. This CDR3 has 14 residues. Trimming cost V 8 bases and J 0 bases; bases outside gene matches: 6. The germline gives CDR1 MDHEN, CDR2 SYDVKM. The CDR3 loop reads CASGRTGANYGYTF. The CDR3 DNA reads TGTGCCAGCGGGAGGACAGGAGCTAACTATGGCTACACCTTC.

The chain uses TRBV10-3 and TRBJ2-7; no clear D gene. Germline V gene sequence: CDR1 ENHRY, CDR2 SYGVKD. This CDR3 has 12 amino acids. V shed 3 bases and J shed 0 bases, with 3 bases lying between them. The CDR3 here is CAISDYSYEQYF. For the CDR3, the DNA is TGTGCCATCAGTGACTACTCCTACGAGCAGTACTTC.